This TCR beta chain was sequenced for a study of regulatory T cells in long-lasting Graves disease. Relying on iRepertoire HTBI primers and Arm-PCR of CDR3 regions, the team built TCR beta libraries. TCRdb ran MiXCR on the multiplex PCR reads and lists one entry per CDR3 protein. Of some 400,000 distinct CDR3 sequences in the sample, 15% were seen once. The CDR3 is made up of 14 amino acids. The germline CDR1 and CDR2 sequences are MNHEY and SMNVEV (reference sequence). Time point reported: newly diagnosed GD, antithyroid drugs for less than 3 months. Construction of the TCR library relied on RNA isolated from PBMCs. The data were also submitted as part of a second study, on T cells in Graves' hyperthyroidism and ophthalmopathy. From that study: Diagnostic decisions used clinical symptoms, serum thyroxine and TRAb, thyroid ultrasound and orbital computed tomography.

The sequence was collected from a woman aged 30 to 39 with Graves disease. The sequencing here drew on peripheral blood mononuclear cells (PBMCs), taken at new diagnosis, from a patient treated with antithyroid drugs. V and J are TRBV27 and TRBJ2-1, with D uncertain. The J call is in doubt because the DNA end fits TRBJ2-5 better. The CDR3 sequence: CASSFEFGQETQYF. DNA of the CDR3: TGTGCCAGCAGTTTCGAGTTTGGCCAAGAGACCCAGTACTTC.